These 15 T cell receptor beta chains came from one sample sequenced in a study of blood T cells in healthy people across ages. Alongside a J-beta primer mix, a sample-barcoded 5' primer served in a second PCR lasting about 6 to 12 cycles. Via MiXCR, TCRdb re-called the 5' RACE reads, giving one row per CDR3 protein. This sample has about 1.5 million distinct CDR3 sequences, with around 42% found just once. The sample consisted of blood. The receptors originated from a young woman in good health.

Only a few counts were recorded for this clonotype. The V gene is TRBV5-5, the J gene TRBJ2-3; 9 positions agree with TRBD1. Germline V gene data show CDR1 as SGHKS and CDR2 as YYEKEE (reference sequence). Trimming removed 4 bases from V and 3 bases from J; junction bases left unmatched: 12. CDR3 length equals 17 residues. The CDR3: CASSRGTGTGITDTQYF. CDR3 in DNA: TGTGCCAGCAGCAGGGGCACCGGGACAGGGATTACAGATACGCAGTATTTT. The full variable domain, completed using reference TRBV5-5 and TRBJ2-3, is DAGVTQSPTHLIKTRGQQVTLRCSPISGHKSVSWYQQVLGQGPQFIFQYYEKEERGRGNFPDRFSARQFPNYSSELNVNALLLGDSALYLCASSRGTGTGITDTQYFGPGTRLTVL.

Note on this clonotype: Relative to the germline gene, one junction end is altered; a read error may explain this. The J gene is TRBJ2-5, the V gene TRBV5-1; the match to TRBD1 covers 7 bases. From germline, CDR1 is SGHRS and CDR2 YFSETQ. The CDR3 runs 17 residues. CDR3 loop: CAGSLTWQGVNQETQYF. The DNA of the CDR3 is TGCGCCGGCAGCTTGACGTGGCAGGGGGTGAACCAAGAGACCCAGTACTTC.

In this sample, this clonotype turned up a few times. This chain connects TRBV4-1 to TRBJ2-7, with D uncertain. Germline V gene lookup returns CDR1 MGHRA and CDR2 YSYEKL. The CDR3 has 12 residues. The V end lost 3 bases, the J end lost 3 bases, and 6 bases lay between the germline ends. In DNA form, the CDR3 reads TGCGCCAGCAGCCATAGAAACTACGAGCAGTACTTC. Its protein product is CASSHRNYEQYF.

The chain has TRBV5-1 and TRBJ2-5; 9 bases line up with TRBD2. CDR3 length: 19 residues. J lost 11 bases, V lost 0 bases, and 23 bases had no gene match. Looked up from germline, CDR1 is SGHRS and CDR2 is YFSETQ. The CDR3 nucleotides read TGCGCCAGCAGCTTGGCCGGGGTAGCGGGAGAGTTAAAGGGGAATGAGCAGTACTTC. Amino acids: CASSLAGVAGELKGNEQYF.

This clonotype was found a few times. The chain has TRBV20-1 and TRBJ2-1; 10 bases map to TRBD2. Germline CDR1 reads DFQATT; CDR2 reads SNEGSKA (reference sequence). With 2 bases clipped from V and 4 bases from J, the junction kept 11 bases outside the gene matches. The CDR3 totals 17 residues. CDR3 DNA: TGCAGTGCTAGACGGCTACTAGCGGGAATTTTATACAATGAGCAGTTCTTC. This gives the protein CSARRLLAGILYNEQFF.

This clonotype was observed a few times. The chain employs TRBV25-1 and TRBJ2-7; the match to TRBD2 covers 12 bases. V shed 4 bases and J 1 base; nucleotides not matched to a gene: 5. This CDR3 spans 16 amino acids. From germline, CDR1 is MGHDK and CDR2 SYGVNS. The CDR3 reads CASSGPGTSGSYEQYF. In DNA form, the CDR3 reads TGTGCCAGCAGTGGACCGGGGACTAGCGGGTCCTACGAGCAGTACTTC.

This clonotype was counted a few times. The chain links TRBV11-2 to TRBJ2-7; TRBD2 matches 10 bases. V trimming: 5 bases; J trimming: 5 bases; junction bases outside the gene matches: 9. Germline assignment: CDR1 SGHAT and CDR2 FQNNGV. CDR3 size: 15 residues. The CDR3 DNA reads TGTGCCAGCAGCCGGGAACTAGCGGGATCTAACGAGCAGTACTTC. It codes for CASSRELAGSNEQYF.

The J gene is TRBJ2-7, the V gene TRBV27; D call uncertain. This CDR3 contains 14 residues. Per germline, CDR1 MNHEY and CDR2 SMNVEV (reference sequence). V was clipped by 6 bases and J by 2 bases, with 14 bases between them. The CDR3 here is CASSSDGVTYEQYF. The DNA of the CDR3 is TGTGCCAGCAGCTCGGACGGAGTTACCTACGAGCAGTACTTC.

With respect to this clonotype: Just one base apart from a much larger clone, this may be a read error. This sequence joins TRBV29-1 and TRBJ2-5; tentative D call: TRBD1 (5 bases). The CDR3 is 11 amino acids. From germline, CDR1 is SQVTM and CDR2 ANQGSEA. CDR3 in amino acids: CSAATEEAQYF. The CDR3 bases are TGCAGCGCCGCGACAGAAGAGGCCCAGTACTTC.

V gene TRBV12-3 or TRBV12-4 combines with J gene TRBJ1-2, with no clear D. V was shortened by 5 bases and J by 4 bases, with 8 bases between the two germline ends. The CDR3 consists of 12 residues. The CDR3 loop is CASSINVYGYTF. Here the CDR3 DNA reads TGTGCCAGCAGTATAAACGTCTATGGCTACACCTTC.

CDR3 bases: TGTGCCAGCAGCTCCAACGTTGACCCCCTCCACTTT. Encoded protein: CASSSNVDPLHF. This sequence joins TRBV7-2 and TRBJ1-6; no definite D call. The CDR3 loop spans 12 amino acids. Trimming stripped 4 bases from V and 13 bases from J, with 11 bases between. The germline CDR1 and CDR2 sequences are SGHTA and FQGNSA.

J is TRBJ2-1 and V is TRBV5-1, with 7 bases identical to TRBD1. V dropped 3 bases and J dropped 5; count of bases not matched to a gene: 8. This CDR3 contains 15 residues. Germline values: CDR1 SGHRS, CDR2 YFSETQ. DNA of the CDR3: TGCGCCAGCAGCTCCTATGGACAGGCAGACAATGAGCAGTTCTTC. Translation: CASSSYGQADNEQFF.

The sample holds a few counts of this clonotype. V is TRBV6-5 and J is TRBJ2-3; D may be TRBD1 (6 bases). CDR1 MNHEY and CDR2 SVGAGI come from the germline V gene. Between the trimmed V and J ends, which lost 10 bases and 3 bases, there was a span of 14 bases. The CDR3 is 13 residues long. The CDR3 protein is CATRQEITDTQYF. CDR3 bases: TGTGCCACCCGACAGGAGATTACAGATACGCAGTATTTT.

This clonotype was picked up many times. The DNA of the CDR3 is TGTGCCAGCAGCTACCAAGACGAGCAGTTCTTC. It encodes CASSYQDEQFF. The chain has TRBV12-3 or TRBV12-4 and TRBJ2-1; D is unclear. The CDR3 runs 11 residues. Trimming shortened V by 6 bases and J by 10 bases, and 10 bases separated the two germline ends.

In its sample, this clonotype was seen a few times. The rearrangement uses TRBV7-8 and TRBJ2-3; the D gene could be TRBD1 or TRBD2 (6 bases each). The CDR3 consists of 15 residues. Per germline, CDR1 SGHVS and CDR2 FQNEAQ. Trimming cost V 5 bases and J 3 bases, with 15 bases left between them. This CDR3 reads CASSRYGGSTDTQYF. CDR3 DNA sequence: TGTGCCAGCAGCCGGTACGGGGGCTCGACAGATACGCAGTATTTT.